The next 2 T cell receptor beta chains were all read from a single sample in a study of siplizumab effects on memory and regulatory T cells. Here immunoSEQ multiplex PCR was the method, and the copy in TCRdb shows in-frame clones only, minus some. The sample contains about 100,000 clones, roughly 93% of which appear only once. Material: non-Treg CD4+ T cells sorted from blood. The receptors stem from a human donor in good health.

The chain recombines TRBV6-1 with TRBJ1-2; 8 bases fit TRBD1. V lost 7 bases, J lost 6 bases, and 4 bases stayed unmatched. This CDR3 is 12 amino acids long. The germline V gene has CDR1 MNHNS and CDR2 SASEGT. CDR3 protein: CASTYRGNGYTF. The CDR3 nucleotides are TGTGCCAGCACGTACAGGGGGAATGGCTACACCTTC.

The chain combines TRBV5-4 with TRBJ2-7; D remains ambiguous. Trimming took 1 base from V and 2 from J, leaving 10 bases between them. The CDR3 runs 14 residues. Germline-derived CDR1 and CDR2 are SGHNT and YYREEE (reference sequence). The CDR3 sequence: CASSLRTQAYEQYF. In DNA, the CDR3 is TGTGCCAGCAGCTTGAGGACCCAAGCCTACGAGCAGTACTTC.